The 22 T cell receptor beta chains listed next were all sequenced from one sample in a study of blood T cell repertoires in COVID-19. The method was immunoSEQ multiplex PCR; TCRdb's version includes in-frame clones alone and lacks a portion of them. Of about 220,000 clones listed, 88% were seen once; the top ten hold approximately 14%. The sample was PBMCs or T cells enriched from blood (not recorded which). Receptors were obtained from a woman aged 45-59 years with acute COVID-19.

The genes are TRBV27 and TRBJ2-7; a possible D gene is TRBD2 (6 bases). The V and J ends lost 8 bases and 3 bases respectively, with 14 bases between them. CDR1 is MNHEY and CDR2 is SMNVEV in the germline V gene (reference sequence). The CDR3 has 13 amino acids. The CDR3 here is CASGDSPGYEQYF. The CDR3 nucleotides read TGTGCCAGCGGGGACTCCCCCGGCTACGAGCAGTACTTC.

This rearrangement joins TRBV11-2 to TRBJ2-2, with a tentative D call TRBD1 (6 bases). This CDR3 contains 15 residues. Germline CDR1 is SGHAT and CDR2 is FQNNGV. V was shortened by 4 bases and J by 6 bases, with 15 bases between the two germline ends. The CDR3 region has the DNA TGTGCCAGCAGCTCCAATACAGGGCTACCCGGGGAGCTGTTTTTT. It codes for CASSSNTGLPGELFF.

CDR3 sequence (DNA): TGTGCCAGCAGCGCCCGACAGGTTCGAGAGCAGTTCTTC. Translating it yields CASSARQVREQFF. The rearrangement links TRBV9 to TRBJ2-1, with a tentative D call TRBD1 (6 bases). The CDR3 is 13 amino acids. V was pared by 3 bases and J by 10 bases, with 14 bases between. The germline V gene has CDR1 SGDLS and CDR2 YYNGEE.

The chain uses TRBV7-3 and TRBJ2-7, with D maybe TRBD1 (6 bases). Trimming left V 5 bases short and J 4 bases short, with 15 bases between. Germline V CDR1 and CDR2: SGHTA, FQGTGA. The CDR3 consists of 14 residues. The DNA for the CDR3 is TGTGCCAGCAGCCCGGGGACAAATCCGTACGAGCAGTACTTC. Encoded protein: CASSPGTNPYEQYF.

V and J are TRBV7-8 and TRBJ1-5; TRBD1 is a possible D gene (6 bases). Germline V gene sequence: CDR1 SGHVS, CDR2 FQNEAQ. V was clipped by 1 base and J by 1 base, with 8 bases between them. The CDR3 contains 15 residues. CDR3: CASSLGQGSNQPQHF. In DNA form, the CDR3 reads TGTGCCAGCAGCTTAGGTCAGGGGAGCAATCAGCCCCAGCATTTT. The full variable domain, rest sourced from reference TRBV7-8 and TRBJ1-5, is GAGVSQSPRYKVAKRGQDVALRCDPISGHVSLFWYQQALGQGPEFLTYFQNEAQLDKSGLPSDRFFAERPEGSVSTLKIQRTQQEDSAVYLCASSLGQGSNQPQHFGDGTRLSIL.

As for this clone: At one end, the junction sequence differs from germline, possibly due to a read error. The chain has TRBV19 and TRBJ2-1; tentatively, D is TRBD1 (6 bases). Germline values: CDR1 LNHDA, CDR2 SQIVND (reference sequence). This CDR3 spans 14 amino acids. CDR3 bases: TGTGCCAGTAGCCCAGGGGTCTCCGACAATGAGCAGTTCTTC. Translation: CASSPGVSDNEQFF.

This clone occurred once. The rearrangement uses TRBV4-2 and TRBJ1-5; 9 bases match TRBD1. V lost 0 bases to trimming and J lost 6 bases; unmatched junction nucleotides: 6. This CDR3 has 16 amino acids. Germline V lookup: CDR1 LGHNA, CDR2 YNFKEQ. CDR3 residues: CASSQEGTGKRQPQHF. For the CDR3, the DNA is TGTGCCAGCAGCCAAGAAGGGACAGGGAAACGTCAGCCCCAGCATTTT.

This sequence joins TRBV5-1 and TRBJ1-5; TRBD1 might be the D (5 bases). Germline CDR1 SGHRS, CDR2 YFSETQ. Between the trimmed V and J ends, which lost 4 bases and 6 bases, there was a span of 20 bases. The CDR3 is 16 amino acids. CDR3 coding DNA: TGCGCCAGCAGCCCCCAGGCCGGGGGGTCGGGTCAGCCCCAGCATTTT. It specifies CASSPQAGGSGQPQHF.

The rearrangement joins TRBV7-2 to TRBJ2-5; TRBD1 aligns across 10 bases. J gave up 6 bases and V 4 bases, and 5 bases lay outside the gene matches. CDR3 length equals 14 residues. Germline CDR1 reads SGHTA; CDR2 reads FQGNSA. The CDR3 sequence is CASSSTGGAKTQYF. In DNA form, the CDR3 reads TGTGCCAGCAGCTCGACAGGGGGCGCGAAGACCCAGTACTTC.

The chain has TRBV25-1 and TRBJ1-3; 9 bases agree with TRBD1. The CDR3 is 16 residues long. Germline CDR1 is MGHDK and CDR2 is SYGVNS. The V segment lost 4 bases and the J segment 0 bases; nucleotides outside the gene matches: 4. This CDR3 reads CASSGWDRASGNTIYF. The CDR3 bases are TGTGCCAGCAGTGGCTGGGACAGGGCCTCTGGAAACACCATATATTTT.

The chain is built from TRBV7-6 and TRBJ1-1; 11 bases are a match to TRBD1. V trimming: 2 bases; J trimming: 4 bases; junction bases outside the gene matches: 3. The V gene's germline CDR1 is SGHVS and CDR2 FNYEAQ. This CDR3 spans 15 amino acids. Here the CDR3 DNA reads TGTGCCAGCAGCTTACAGGACAGGGGGCTCACTGAAGCTTTCTTT. Translated, it gives CASSLQDRGLTEAFF.

This chain connects TRBV9 to TRBJ2-2, with D possibly TRBD1 on 6 matching bases. There are 13 residues in the CDR3. Trimming stripped 1 base from V and 8 bases from J, with 9 bases between. Germline loops: CDR1 SGDLS, CDR2 YYNGEE. The CDR3 sequence: CASSVRGMGELFF. In nucleotides, the CDR3 is TGTGCCAGCAGCGTAAGGGGGATGGGGGAGCTGTTTTTT.

This clone was seen a handful of times. The chain couples TRBV28 to TRBJ2-1, with 12 bases that match TRBD2. The trim removed 8 bases at V and 7 bases at J, leaving 12 bases unmatched. The V gene's germline CDR1 is MDHEN and CDR2 SYDVKM. The CDR3 totals 16 residues. As DNA, the CDR3 is TGTGCCAGCGCCGGTCAACTAGCGGGAGGATCAAATGAGCAGTTCTTC. This sequence encodes CASAGQLAGGSNEQFF. The whole variable domain, remainder taken from reference TRBV28 and TRBJ2-1, is DVKVTQSSRYLVKRTGEKVFLECVQDMDHENMFWYRQDPGLGLRLIYFSYDVKMKEKGDIPEGYSVSREKKERFSLILESASTNQTSMYLCASAGQLAGGSNEQFFGPGTRLTVL.

J is TRBJ2-3 and V is TRBV30; TRBD2 matches 10 bases. Germline CDR1 is GTSNPN and CDR2 is SVGIG (reference sequence). V lost 5 bases, J lost 8 bases, and 13 bases stayed unmatched. The CDR3 is made up of 15 amino acids. CDR3 sequence (DNA): TGTGCCTGGCGGACTAGCGGACGTGGGGGTGGTACGCAGTATTTT. The encoded protein is CAWRTSGRGGGTQYF.

The gene calls are TRBV10-2 and TRBJ1-5; TRBD1 matches at 8 bases. CDR3 length equals 17 residues. Looked up from germline, CDR1 is WSHSY and CDR2 is SAAADI. Trimming removed 1 base from V and 0 bases from J; junction bases left unmatched: 5. CDR3: CASSEFGTGYSNQPQHF. CDR3 nucleotides: TGCGCCAGCAGTGAGTTCGGGACAGGATATAGCAATCAGCCCCAGCATTTT.

The chain uses TRBV29-1 and TRBJ2-7, with 10 bases aligning to TRBD1. From germline, CDR1 is SQVTM and CDR2 ANQGSEA. The CDR3 totals 14 residues. V trimming: 7 bases; J trimming: 3 bases; junction bases outside the gene matches: 9. The CDR3 protein is CSATGTGVVYEQYF. The DNA for the CDR3 is TGCAGCGCCACCGGGACAGGGGTTGTCTACGAGCAGTACTTC.

The CDR3 sequence is CASSIQLQTGGNQPQHF. In DNA, the CDR3 is TGTGCCAGTAGTATTCAACTTCAGACAGGGGGAAATCAGCCCCAGCATTTT. V gene TRBV19 combines with J gene TRBJ1-5; the match to TRBD1 covers 9 bases. Trimming at V came to 3 bases and at J to 4 bases, leaving 10 bases not matched to a gene. Germline loops: CDR1 LNHDA, CDR2 SQIVND (reference sequence). The CDR3 has 17 residues.

V gene TRBV27 combines with J gene TRBJ2-7; TRBD2 agrees at 11 bases. Looked up from germline, CDR1 is MNHEY and CDR2 is SMNVEV (reference sequence). CDR3 length equals 15 residues. V dropped 5 bases and J dropped 3; count of bases not matched to a gene: 6. The CDR3 DNA is TGTGCCAGCAGTACCCTAGCGGGAGGTCTCTACGAGCAGTACTTC. Amino acid sequence: CASSTLAGGLYEQYF.

The V and J genes are TRBV3-1 (or the pseudogene TRBV3-2) and TRBJ2-1, with D possibly being TRBD2 (5 bases). The germline gives CDR1 LGHDT, CDR2 YNNKEL (reference sequence). The CDR3 loop spans 15 amino acids. Trimming shortened V by 0 bases and J by 5 bases, and 11 bases separated the two germline ends. CDR3 sequence reads: CASSQDGNTHNEQFF. In DNA form, the CDR3 reads TGTGCCAGCAGCCAAGACGGGAATACCCACAATGAGCAGTTCTTC.

The V and J genes are TRBV6-5 and TRBJ1-2, with D possibly being TRBD1 (5 bases). The CDR3 loop spans 13 amino acids. Trimming took off 2 bases at V and 8 bases at J, with 12 bases between the two ends. Per germline, CDR1 MNHEY and CDR2 SVGAGI. CDR3 amino acids: CASSYPGVGGYTF. CDR3 bases: TGTGCCAGCAGTTACCCGGGGGTGGGCGGCTACACCTTC.

V is TRBV10-1 and J is TRBJ1-5; 7 bases agree with TRBD1. Germline V gene sequence: CDR1 WNHNN, CDR2 SYGVQD (reference sequence). The CDR3 is made up of 14 amino acids. Unmatched junction bases numbered 6, after V lost 5 bases and J lost 5 bases. In nucleotides, the CDR3 is TGCGCCAGCAGTATCAAGACAGGGTATCAGCCCCAGCATTTT. Protein product: CASSIKTGYQPQHF.

The chain recombines TRBV6-1 with TRBJ1-2; D remains unclear. The germline V and J ends were trimmed by 1 base and 0 bases, with 9 bases remaining between them. Germline lookup yields CDR1 MNHNS and CDR2 SASEGT. The CDR3 has 15 residues. The DNA of the CDR3 is TGTGCCAGCAGTGAAGTGCGGCACACTAACTATGGCTACACCTTC. This gives the protein CASSEVRHTNYGYTF.